Sequencing of this T cell receptor (beta chain) was carried out in a study of monozygotic twins with inflammatory bowel disease. The cDNA of both the TCRalpha and TCRbeta chains was subjected to two nested PCRs of approximately 17 and 9 cycles. TCRdb processed the 5' RACE reads again and assigns one entry to each CDR3 protein, with no DNA. Its listing shows a few hundred thousand distinct CDR3 sequences. For every donor, one blood sample of 2.5 ml was drawn. Remarks on this clonotype: No antigen is known for it.

This CDR3 spans 14 amino acids. Study-level points and caveats: Diversity of TCRbeta measured by inverse Simpson was lower in IBD patients than in healthy co-twins.

The rearrangement joins TRBV12-3 or TRBV12-4 to TRBJ2-7; the TCRdb call, TRBD2, lacks DNA for checking. This TCR came from a human donor with ulcerative colitis or Crohn's disease, or a healthy co-twin of an affected twin (not recorded which). The sample comprised blood. CDR3: CASSHGRAAGEQYF.